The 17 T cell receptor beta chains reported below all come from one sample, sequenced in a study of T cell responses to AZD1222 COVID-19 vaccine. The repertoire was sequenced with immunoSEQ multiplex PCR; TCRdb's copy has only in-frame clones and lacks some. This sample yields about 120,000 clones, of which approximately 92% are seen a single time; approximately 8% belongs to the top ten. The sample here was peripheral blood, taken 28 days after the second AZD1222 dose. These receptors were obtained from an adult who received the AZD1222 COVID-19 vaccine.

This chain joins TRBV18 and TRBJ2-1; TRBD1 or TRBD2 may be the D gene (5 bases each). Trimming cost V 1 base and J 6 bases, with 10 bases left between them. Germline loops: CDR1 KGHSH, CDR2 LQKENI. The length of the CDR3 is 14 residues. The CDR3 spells CASSPRQGTNEQFF. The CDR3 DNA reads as TGTGCCAGCTCACCACGCCAAGGGACCAATGAGCAGTTCTTC.

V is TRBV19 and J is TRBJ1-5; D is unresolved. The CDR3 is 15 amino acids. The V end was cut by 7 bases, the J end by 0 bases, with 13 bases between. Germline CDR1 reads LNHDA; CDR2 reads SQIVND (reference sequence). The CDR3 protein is CASKVVDYSNQPQHF. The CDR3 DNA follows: TGTGCCAGTAAGGTCGTGGACTATAGCAATCAGCCCCAGCATTTT.

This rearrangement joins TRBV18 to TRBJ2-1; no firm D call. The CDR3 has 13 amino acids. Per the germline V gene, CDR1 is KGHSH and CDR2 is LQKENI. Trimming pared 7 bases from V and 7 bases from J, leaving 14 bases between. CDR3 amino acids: CASFANVVNEQFF. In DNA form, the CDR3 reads TGTGCCAGCTTCGCGAACGTAGTGAATGAGCAGTTCTTC.

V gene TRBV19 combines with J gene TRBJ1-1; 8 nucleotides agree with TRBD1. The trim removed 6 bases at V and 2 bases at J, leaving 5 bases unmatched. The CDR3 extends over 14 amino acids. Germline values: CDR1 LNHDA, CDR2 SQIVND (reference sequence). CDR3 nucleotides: TGTGCCAGTAGCTGGACAGGGAGTAACACTGAAGCTTTCTTT. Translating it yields CASSWTGSNTEAFF.

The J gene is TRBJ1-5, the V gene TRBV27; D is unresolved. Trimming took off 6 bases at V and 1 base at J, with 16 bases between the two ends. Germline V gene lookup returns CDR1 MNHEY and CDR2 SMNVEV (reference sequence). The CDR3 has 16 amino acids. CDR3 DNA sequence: TGTGCCAGCAGGCGGGAGGGCCGAGCAAGCAATCAGCCCCAGCATTTT. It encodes CASRREGRASNQPQHF.

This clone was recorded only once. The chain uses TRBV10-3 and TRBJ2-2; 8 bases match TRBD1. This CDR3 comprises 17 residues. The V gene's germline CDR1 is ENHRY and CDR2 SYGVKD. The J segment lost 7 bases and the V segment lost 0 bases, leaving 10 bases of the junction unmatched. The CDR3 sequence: CAISESDPGGMGGELFF. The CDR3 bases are TGTGCCATCAGTGAGTCCGACCCAGGGGGCATGGGCGGGGAGCTGTTTTTT.

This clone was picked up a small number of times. In nucleotides, the CDR3 is TGTGCCAGCAGTTACTCGAGGCAGCCTTACTTC. Translation gives CASSYSRQPYF. This sequence joins TRBV6-2 or TRBV6-3 and TRBJ2-7; D gene unclear. CDR3 length: 11 amino acids. In germline, CDR1 is MNHEY, CDR2 SVGEGT. V shed 0 bases and J shed 13 bases, with 10 bases lying between them.

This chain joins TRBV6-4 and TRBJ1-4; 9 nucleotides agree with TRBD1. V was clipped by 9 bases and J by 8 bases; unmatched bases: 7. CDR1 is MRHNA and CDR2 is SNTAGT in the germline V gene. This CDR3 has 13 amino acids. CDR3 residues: CASTGGVGEKLFF. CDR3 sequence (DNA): TGTGCCAGTACAGGGGGCGTTGGCGAAAAACTGTTTTTT.

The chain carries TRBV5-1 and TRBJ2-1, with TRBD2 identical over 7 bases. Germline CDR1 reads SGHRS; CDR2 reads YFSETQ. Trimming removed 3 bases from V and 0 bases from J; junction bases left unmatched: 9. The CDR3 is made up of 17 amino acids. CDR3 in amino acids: CASSSFSSGASYNEQFF. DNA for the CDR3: TGCGCCAGCAGCTCCTTTTCCAGCGGGGCCTCCTACAATGAGCAGTTCTTC.

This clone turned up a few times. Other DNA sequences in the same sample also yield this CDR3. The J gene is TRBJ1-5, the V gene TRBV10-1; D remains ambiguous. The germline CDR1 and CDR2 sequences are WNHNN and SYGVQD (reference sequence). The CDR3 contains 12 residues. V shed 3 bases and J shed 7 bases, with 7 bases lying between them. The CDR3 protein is CASSEGTQPQHF. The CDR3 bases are TGCGCCAGCAGTGAAGGTACCCAGCCCCAGCATTTT.

CDR3 nucleotides: TGTGCCAGCAGTGGGGGGGACGCCGGTTTGCGGGAGCAGTACTTC. This gives the protein CASSGGDAGLREQYF. The J gene is TRBJ2-7, the V gene TRBV28; 7 positions agree with TRBD2. The CDR3 length is 15 residues. J gave up 7 bases and V 5 bases, and 14 bases lay outside the gene matches. Germline V gene data show CDR1 as MDHEN and CDR2 as SYDVKM.

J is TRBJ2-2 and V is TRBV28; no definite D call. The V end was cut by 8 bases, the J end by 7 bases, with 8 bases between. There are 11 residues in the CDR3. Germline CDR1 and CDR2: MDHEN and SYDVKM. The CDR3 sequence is CASHVDGELFF. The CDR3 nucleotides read TGTGCCAGCCATGTCGACGGGGAGCTGTTTTTT.

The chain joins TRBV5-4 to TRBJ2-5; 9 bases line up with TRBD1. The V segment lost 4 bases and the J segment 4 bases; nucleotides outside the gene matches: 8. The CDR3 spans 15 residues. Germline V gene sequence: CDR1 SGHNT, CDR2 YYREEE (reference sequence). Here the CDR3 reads CASSQSRDRVETQYF. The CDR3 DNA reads TGTGCCAGCAGCCAATCGCGGGACAGGGTAGAGACCCAGTACTTC.

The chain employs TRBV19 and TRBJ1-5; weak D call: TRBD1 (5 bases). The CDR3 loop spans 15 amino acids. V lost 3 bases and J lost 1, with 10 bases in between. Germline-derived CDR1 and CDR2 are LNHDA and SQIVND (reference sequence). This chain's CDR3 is CASSINGASNQPQHF. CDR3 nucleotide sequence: TGTGCCAGTAGTATTAACGGGGCCAGCAATCAGCCCCAGCATTTT. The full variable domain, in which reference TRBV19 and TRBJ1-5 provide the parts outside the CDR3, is DGGITQSPKYLFRKEGQNVTLSCEQNLNHDAMYWYRQDPGQGLRLIYYSQIVNDFQKGDIAEGYSVSREKKESFPLTVTSAQKNPTAFYLCASSINGASNQPQHFGDGTRLSIL.

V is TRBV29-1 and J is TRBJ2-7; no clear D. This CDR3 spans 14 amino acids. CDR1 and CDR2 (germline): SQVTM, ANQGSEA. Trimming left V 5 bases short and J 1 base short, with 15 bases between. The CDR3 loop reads CSVPPRMASYEQYF. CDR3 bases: TGCAGCGTTCCCCCGAGGATGGCATCCTACGAGCAGTACTTC.

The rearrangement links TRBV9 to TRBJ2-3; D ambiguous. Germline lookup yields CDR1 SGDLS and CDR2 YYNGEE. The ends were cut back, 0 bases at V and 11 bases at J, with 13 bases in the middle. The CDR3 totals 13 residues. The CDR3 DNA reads TGTGCCAGCAGCGTAGGAGAACATGAGAGGCAGTATTTT. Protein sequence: CASSVGEHERQYF.

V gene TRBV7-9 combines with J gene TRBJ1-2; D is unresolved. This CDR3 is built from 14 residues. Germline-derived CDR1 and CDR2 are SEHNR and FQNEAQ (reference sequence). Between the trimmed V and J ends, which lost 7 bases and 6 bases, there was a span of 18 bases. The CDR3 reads CASTSAVGTNGYTF. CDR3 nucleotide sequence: TGTGCCAGCACCTCCGCAGTCGGAACTAATGGCTACACCTTC. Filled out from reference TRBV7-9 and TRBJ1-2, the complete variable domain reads DTGVSQNPRHKITKRGQNVTFRCDPISEHNRLYWYRQTLGQGPEFLTYFQNEAQLEKSRLLSDRFSAERPKGSFSTLEIQRTEQGDSAMYLCASTSAVGTNGYTFGSGTRLTVV.